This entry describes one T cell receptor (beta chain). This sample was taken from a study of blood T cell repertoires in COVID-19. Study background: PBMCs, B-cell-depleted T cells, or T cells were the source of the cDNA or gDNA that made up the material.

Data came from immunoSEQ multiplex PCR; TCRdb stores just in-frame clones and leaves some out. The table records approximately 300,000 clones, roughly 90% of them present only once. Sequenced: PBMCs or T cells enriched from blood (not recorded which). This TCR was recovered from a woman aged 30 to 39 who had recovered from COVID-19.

DNA for the CDR3: TGTGCCAGCAGCTTAGAGCAGGGGGCTAACTATGGCTACACCTTC. This gives the protein CASSLEQGANYGYTF. The rearrangement uses TRBV7-9 and TRBJ1-2; TRBD1 agrees at 7 bases. This CDR3 region has 15 residues. CDR1 and CDR2 (germline): SEHNR, FQNEAQ (reference sequence). The trim removed 1 base at V and 0 bases at J, leaving 2 bases unmatched.